The T cell receptor beta chain described here comes from a study of immune evolution from preneoplasia to lung adenocarcinoma. Patients had resection in Japan or China between the mid-2010s and the late 2010s. This clone was seen only once. The data were produced by immunoSEQ multiplex PCR, yet TCRdb's version contains in-frame clones alone and is incomplete. The sample holds around 10,000 clones; more than 70% are singletons and the top ten take about 30%. V was shortened by 3 bases and J by 0 bases, with 15 bases between the two germline ends. This CDR3 has 17 residues. Germline lookup yields CDR1 MGHRA and CDR2 YSYEKL.

The source is a person aged 55 to 75 with lung adenocarcinoma. Some clones in this sample may be carry-over from other donors' samples. The rearrangement uses TRBV4-1 and TRBJ2-1, with D possibly matching TRBD2 (6 bases). Sequencing used FFPE normal lung tissue adjacent to the tumor. The DNA of the CDR3 is TGCGCCAGCAGCCAGGGGGGACTTTCCTCCTCCTACAATGAGCAGTTCTTC. Residues: CASSQGGLSSSYNEQFF.